The 6 T cell receptor beta chains below all came from one sample that was sequenced in a study of CD8 T cells in ankylosing spondylitis. Study-wide results and limits: It appeared that ankylosing spondylitis blood was characterized by a TCR beta motif of fewer than 10 highly homologous variants.

No cognate antigen is known for these TCRs. TCRdb recomputed calls from the 5' RACE reads with MiXCR, one row per CDR3 protein. The sample consists of about 500,000 distinct CDR3 sequences, about 13% of them appearing once. Sequences were obtained from blood, either unsorted or a sorted T cell fraction (not recorded which). Receptors originate from a male donor with ankylosing spondylitis.

This chain links TRBV20-1 with TRBJ2-1, with a tentative D call TRBD2 (6 bases). Trimming stripped 6 bases from V and 1 base from J, with 13 bases between. The germline V gene encodes CDR1 DFQATT and CDR2 SNEGSKA (reference sequence). The CDR3 covers 14 residues. This CDR3 is CSAQAGLSYNEQFF. The CDR3 DNA reads as TGCAGTGCCCAGGCGGGACTTTCCTACAATGAGCAGTTCTTC.

The chain uses TRBV6-1 and TRBJ2-1; 7 bases match TRBD2. CDR1 is MNHNS and CDR2 is SASEGT in the germline V gene. V dropped 7 bases and J dropped 2; count of bases not matched to a gene: 2. The CDR3 extends over 13 amino acids. DNA for the CDR3: TGTGCCAGCATGGCGGGGGCCTACAATGAGCAGTTCTTC. It codes for CASMAGAYNEQFF.

The chain has TRBV20-1 and TRBJ2-3; 9 nucleotides align to TRBD2. The CDR3 has 16 amino acids. The junction had 12 bases not matched to a gene; V was cut back by 6 bases and J by 2 bases. Germline CDR1 and CDR2: DFQATT and SNEGSKA (reference sequence). The CDR3 here is CSAAPWASGITDTQYF. Here the CDR3 DNA reads TGCAGTGCCGCCCCTTGGGCTAGCGGGATCACAGATACGCAGTATTTT.

The chain has TRBV4-1 and TRBJ2-2; 7 nucleotides line up with TRBD1. CDR1 MGHRA and CDR2 YSYEKL come from the germline V gene. This CDR3 has 17 amino acids. J was trimmed by 1 base and V by 0 bases; bases with no gene match: 5. The DNA for the CDR3 is TGCGCCAGCAGCCAAGACATTAGGACAGGGAACACCGGGGAGCTGTTTTTT. Translation gives CASSQDIRTGNTGELFF.

V gene TRBV7-2 combines with J gene TRBJ2-7, with a possible D match to TRBD2 (5 bases). V was clipped by 3 bases and J by 1 base, with 13 bases between them. The CDR3 contains 15 residues. Germline CDR1 reads SGHTA; CDR2 reads FQGNSA. The CDR3 sequence is CASSFGVVESYEQYF. In DNA form, the CDR3 reads TGTGCCAGCAGCTTCGGGGTGGTGGAATCCTACGAGCAGTACTTC.

The chain is built from TRBV12-3 or TRBV12-4 and TRBJ2-1; D might be TRBD1 (5 bases). The V gene lost 6 bases and the J gene lost 7 bases, with 19 bases spanning the gap. This CDR3 spans 15 amino acids. The CDR3 sequence is CASSLTDPGRNEQFF. The CDR3 bases are TGTGCCAGCAGCCTGACAGACCCCGGAAGGAATGAGCAGTTCTTC.